This paragraph covers one T cell receptor beta chain sequence. Germline CDR1 reads MGHRA; CDR2 reads YSYEKL. There are 14 residues in the CDR3. Trimming took 3 bases from V and 6 from J, leaving 15 bases between them. Related graft donors supplied nonmyeloablative bone marrow transplants, and mixed chimerism was transient. The entry originates in a study of Tregs in tolerant kidney transplant recipients. Sequenced by immunoSEQ multiplex PCR; TCRdb stores in-frame clones only, minus some. This sample yields 45,000 or so clones, of which over 85% are seen a single time; roughly a sixth belongs to the top ten.

The chain employs TRBV4-1 and TRBJ2-7; TRBD1 is a possible D gene (6 bases). The sample in question was CD8+ T cells from blood (PBMCs), obtained 12 months after the transplant. This receptor was identified in a human patient who received a combined kidney and bone marrow transplant. The T cells may come from the graft donor. DNA for the CDR3: TGCGCCAGCAGCCACCCAGGGGAAGGGGTCGAGCAGTACTTC. As protein: CASSHPGEGVEQYF.